The clone carrying this TCR beta chain occurred many times. This record belongs to a study of T cells in Graves' hyperthyroidism and ophthalmopathy. Based on clinical symptoms, serum thyroxine and TRAb, thyroid ultrasound and orbital computed tomography, diagnoses were reached. Amplified regions were TCR beta CDR3 sequences from RNA transcripts. The HTBI primer set served for first-round RT-PCR of the TCR CDR3. TCRdb called the multiplex PCR reads again in MiXCR, with one record for every CDR3 protein. The sample lists roughly 570,000 distinct CDR3 sequences, roughly 14% occurring once. Sequencing was carried out using blood. The TCR comes from a woman aged 25-40 years with Graves' hyperthyroidism.

The CDR3 DNA reads TGTGCCAGAGCTGGGGGAGCCACAGATACGCAGTATTTT. Translated, it gives CARAGGATDTQYF. The chain couples TRBV2 to TRBJ2-3; D is perhaps TRBD1 or TRBD2 (5 bases each). CDR1 is SNHLY and CDR2 is FYNNEI in the germline V gene. This CDR3 comprises 13 residues. Trimming shortened V by 9 bases and J by 2 bases, and 12 bases separated the two germline ends. The whole variable domain, remainder taken from reference TRBV2 and TRBJ2-3, is EPEVTQTPSHQVTQMGQEVILRCVPISNHLYFYWYRQILGQKVEFLVSFYNNEISEKSEIFDDQFSVERPDGSNFTLKIRSTKLEDSAMYFCARAGGATDTQYFGPGTRLTVL.